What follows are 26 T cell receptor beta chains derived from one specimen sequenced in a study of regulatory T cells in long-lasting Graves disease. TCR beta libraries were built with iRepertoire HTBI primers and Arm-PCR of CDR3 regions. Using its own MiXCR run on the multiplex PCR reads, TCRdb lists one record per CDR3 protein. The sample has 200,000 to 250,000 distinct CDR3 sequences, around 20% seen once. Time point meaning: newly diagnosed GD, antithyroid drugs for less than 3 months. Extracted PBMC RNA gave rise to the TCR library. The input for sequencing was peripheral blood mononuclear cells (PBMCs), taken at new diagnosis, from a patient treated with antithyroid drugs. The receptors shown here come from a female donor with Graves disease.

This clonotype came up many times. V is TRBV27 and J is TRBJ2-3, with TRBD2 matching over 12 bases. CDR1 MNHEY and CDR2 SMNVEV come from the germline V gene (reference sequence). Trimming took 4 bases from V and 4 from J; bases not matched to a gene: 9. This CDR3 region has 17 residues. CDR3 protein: CASSSSRLAGDPDTQYF. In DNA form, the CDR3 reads TGTGCCAGCAGTTCCTCCCGACTAGCGGGAGACCCAGATACGCAGTATTTT.

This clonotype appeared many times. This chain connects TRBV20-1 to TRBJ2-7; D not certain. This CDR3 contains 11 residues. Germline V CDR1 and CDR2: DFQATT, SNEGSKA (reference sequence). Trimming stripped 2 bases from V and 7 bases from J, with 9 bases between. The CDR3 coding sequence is TGCAGTGCTAGACGGCTAGGTGAGCAGTACTTC. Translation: CSARRLGEQYF.

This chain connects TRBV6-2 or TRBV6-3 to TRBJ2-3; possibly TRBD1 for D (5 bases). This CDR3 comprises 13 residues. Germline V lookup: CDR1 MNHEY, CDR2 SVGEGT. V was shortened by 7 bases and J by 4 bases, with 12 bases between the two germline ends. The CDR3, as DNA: TGTGCCAGCAAGGGGTGGTCAGCAGATACGCAGTATTTT. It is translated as CASKGWSADTQYF.

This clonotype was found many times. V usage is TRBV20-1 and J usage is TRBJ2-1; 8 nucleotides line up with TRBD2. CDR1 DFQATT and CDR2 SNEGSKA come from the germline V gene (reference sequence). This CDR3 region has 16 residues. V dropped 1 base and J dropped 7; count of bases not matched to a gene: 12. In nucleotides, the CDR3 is TGCAGTGCTAGAGGGGGACTAGGAAGGGGTGGGAATGAGCAGTTCTTC. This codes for CSARGGLGRGGNEQFF.

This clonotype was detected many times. The CDR3 DNA reads as TGCGCCAGCAGCTTCGGGACAGGGGCGAAGACCCAGTACTTC. Encoded protein: CASSFGTGAKTQYF. The genes are TRBV5-1 and TRBJ2-5; 10 bases agree with TRBD1. The germline V gene encodes CDR1 SGHRS and CDR2 YFSETQ. V shed 2 bases, J shed 6 bases, and the junction held 4 bases outside the gene matches. The CDR3 length is 14 residues.

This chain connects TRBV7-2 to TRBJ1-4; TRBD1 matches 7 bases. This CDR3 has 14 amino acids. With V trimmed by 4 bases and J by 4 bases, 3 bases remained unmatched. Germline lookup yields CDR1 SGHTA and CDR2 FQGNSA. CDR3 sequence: CASSYTGVNEKLFF. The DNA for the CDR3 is TGTGCCAGCAGCTACACAGGGGTTAATGAAAAACTGTTTTTT.

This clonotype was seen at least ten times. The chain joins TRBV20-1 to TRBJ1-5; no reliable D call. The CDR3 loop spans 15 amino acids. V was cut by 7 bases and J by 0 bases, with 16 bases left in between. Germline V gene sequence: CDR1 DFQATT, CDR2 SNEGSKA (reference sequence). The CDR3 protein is CSGVRDTHSNQPQHF. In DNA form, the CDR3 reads TGCAGTGGTGTCAGAGATACACATAGCAATCAGCCCCAGCATTTT.

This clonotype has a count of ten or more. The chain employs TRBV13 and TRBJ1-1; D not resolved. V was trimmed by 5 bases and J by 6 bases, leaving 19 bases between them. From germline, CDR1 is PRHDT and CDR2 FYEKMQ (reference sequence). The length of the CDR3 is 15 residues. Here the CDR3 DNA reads TGTGCCAGCAGCCGATTCGCTGGGTATGAGGCTGAAGCTTTCTTT. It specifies CASSRFAGYEAEAFF.

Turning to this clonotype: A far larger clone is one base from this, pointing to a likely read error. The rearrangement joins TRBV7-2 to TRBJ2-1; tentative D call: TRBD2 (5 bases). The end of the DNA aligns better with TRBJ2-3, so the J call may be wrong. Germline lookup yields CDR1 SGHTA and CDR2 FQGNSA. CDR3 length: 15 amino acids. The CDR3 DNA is TGTGCCAACAGCTTAGTAACGGGGAAGAGAAATACGCAGTATTTT. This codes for CANSLVTGKRNTQYF.

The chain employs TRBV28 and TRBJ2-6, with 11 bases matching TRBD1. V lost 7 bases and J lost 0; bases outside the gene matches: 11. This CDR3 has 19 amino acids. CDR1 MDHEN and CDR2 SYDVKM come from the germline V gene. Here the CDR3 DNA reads TGTGCCAGCACCGGGACAGGGGGGAGGAGGGACTCTGGGGCCAACGTCCTGACTTTC. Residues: CASTGTGGRRDSGANVLTF.

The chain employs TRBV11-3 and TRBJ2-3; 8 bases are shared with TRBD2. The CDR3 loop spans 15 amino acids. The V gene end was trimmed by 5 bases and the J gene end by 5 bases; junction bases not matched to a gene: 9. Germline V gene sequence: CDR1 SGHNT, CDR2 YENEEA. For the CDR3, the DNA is TGTGCCAGCAGCCGGCCGGGACTAGGTGAAGATACGCAGTATTTT. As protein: CASSRPGLGEDTQYF.

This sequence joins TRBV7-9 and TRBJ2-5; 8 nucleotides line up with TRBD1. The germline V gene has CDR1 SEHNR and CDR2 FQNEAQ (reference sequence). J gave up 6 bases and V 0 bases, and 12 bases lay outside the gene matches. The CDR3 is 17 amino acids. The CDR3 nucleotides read TGTGCCAGCAGCTTAGCGTTAATCAGGGACAGGATCCAGACCCAGTACTTC. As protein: CASSLALIRDRIQTQYF.

The CDR3 sequence: CASSTYTGELFF. CDR3 bases: TGTGCCAGCAGTACTTACACCGGGGAGCTGTTTTTT. This sequence joins TRBV6-1 and TRBJ2-2; D is undetermined. In germline, CDR1 is MNHNS, CDR2 SASEGT. The CDR3 runs 12 residues. Deletions cut 5 bases from V and 3 bases from J, with 4 bases between.

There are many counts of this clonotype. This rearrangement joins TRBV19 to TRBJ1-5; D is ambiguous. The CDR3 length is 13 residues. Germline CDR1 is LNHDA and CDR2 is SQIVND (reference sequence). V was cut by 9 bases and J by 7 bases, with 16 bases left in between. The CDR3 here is CASSVAVSQPQHF. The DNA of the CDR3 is TGTGCCAGCTCAGTTGCGGTTTCACAGCCCCAGCATTTT.

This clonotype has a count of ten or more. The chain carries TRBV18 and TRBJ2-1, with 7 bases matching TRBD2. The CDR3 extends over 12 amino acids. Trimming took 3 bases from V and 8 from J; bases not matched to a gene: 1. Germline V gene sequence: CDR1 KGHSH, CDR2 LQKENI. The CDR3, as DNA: TGTGCCAGCTCACCCCGGGGGGATGAGCAGTTCTTC. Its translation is CASSPRGDEQFF.

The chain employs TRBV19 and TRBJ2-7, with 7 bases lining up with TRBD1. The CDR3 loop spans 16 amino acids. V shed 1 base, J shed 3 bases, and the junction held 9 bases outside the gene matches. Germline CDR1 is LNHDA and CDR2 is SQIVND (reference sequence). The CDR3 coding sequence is TGTGCCAGTAGTATAGCGGCAGACAGGGCAGACTACGAGCAGTACTTC. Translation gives CASSIAADRADYEQYF.

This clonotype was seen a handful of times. CDR3 sequence (DNA): TGCAGCGTCATTCCCGGGACTGGCTCCTACGAGCAGTACTTC. Encoded protein: CSVIPGTGSYEQYF. V is TRBV29-1 and J is TRBJ2-7, with a possible D match to TRBD2 (6 bases). Trimming shortened V by 6 bases and J by 0 bases, and 15 bases separated the two germline ends. The germline V gene has CDR1 SQVTM and CDR2 ANQGSEA. This CDR3 spans 14 amino acids.

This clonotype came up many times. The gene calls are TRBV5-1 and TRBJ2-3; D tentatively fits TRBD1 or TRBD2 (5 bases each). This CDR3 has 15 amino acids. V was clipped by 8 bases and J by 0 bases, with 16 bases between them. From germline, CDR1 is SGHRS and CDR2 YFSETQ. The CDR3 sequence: CASVLGTASTDTQYF. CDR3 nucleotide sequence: TGCGCCAGTGTCCTCGGGACGGCTAGCACAGATACGCAGTATTTT.

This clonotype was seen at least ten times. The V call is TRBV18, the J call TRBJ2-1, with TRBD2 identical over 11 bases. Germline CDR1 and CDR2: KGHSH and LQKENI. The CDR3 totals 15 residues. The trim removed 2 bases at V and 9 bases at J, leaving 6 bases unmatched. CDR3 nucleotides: TGTGCCAGCTCACCAGTCCCTAGCGGGGGGTTTGAGCAGTTCTTC. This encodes CASSPVPSGGFEQFF.

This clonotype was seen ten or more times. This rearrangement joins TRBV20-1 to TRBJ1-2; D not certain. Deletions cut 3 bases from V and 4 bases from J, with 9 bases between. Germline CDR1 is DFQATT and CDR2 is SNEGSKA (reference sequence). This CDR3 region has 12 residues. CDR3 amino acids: CSARVGFYGYTF. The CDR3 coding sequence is TGCAGTGCTAGGGTAGGGTTCTATGGCTACACCTTC.

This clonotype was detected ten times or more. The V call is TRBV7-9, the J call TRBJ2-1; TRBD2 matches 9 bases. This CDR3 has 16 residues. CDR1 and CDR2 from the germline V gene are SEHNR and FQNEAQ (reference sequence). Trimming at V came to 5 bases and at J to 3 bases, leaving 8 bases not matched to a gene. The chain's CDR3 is CASSPIAGAFYNEQFF. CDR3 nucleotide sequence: TGTGCCAGCAGCCCGATAGCGGGGGCCTTCTACAATGAGCAGTTCTTC.

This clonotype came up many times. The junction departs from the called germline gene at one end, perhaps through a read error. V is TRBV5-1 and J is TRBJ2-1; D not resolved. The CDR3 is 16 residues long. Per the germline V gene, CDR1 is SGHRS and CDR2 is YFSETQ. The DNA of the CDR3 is TGTGCCAGCAGCTACCCCGAGACCGAAGCCTACAATGAGCAGTTCTTC. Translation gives CASSYPETEAYNEQFF.

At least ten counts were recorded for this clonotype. The CDR3 bases are TGCAGTGCCCCCCCCAGGGGGCTAGAGACCCAGTACTTC. Translation gives CSAPPRGLETQYF. The rearrangement uses TRBV20-1 and TRBJ2-5; 8 bases are a match to TRBD1. Germline V gives CDR1 DFQATT, CDR2 SNEGSKA (reference sequence). With V trimmed by 6 bases and J by 4 bases, 7 bases remained unmatched. CDR3 length: 13 residues.

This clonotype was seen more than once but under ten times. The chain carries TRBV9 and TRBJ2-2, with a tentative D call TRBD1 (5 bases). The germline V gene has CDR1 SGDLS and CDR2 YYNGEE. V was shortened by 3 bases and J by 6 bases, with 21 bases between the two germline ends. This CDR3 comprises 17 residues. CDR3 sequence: CASSARQPDPGAGELFF. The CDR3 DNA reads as TGTGCCAGCAGCGCCCGACAGCCGGATCCAGGCGCCGGGGAGCTGTTTTTT. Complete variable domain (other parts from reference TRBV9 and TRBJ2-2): DSGVTQTPKHLITATGQRVTLRCSPRSGDLSVYWYQQSLDQGLQFLIQYYNGEERAKGNILERFSAQQFPDLHSELNLSSLELGDSALYFCASSARQPDPGAGELFFGEGSRLTVL.

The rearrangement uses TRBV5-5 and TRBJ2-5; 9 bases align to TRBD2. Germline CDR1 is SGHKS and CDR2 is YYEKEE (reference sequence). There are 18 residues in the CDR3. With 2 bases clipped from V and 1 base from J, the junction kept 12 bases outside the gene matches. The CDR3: CASSLIQGGGAPQETQYF. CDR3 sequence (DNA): TGTGCCAGCAGCTTAATTCAGGGCGGGGGGGCCCCCCAAGAGACCCAGTACTTC. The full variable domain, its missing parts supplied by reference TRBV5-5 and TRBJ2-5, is DAGVTQSPTHLIKTRGQQVTLRCSPISGHKSVSWYQQVLGQGPQFIFQYYEKEERGRGNFPDRFSARQFPNYSSELNVNALLLGDSALYLCASSLIQGGGAPQETQYFGPGTRLLVL.

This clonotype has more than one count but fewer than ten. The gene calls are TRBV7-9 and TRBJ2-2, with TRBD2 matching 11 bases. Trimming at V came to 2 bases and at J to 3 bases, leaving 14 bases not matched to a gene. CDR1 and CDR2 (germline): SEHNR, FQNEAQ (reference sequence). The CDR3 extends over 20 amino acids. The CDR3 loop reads CASSLPSAGSGRADTGELFF. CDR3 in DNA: TGTGCCAGCAGCTTACCCTCCGCGGGTAGCGGGAGGGCGGACACCGGGGAGCTGTTTTTT.